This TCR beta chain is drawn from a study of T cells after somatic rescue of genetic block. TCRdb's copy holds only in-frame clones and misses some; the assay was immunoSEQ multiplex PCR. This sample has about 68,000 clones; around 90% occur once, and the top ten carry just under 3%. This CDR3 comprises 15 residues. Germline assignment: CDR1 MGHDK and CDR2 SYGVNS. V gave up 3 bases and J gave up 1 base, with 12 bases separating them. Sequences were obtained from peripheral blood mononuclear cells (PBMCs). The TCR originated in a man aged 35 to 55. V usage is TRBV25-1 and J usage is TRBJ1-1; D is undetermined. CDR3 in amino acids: CASSDGSWGNTEAFF. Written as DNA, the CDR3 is TGTGCCAGCAGTGATGGCTCCTGGGGGAACACTGAAGCTTTCTTT.